Shown below are 19 T cell receptor beta chains from a single sample sequenced in a study of cytomegalovirus exposure and HLA in healthy donors. The primer mix had 60 Vbeta and 13 Jbeta primers. Sequenced by immunoSEQ multiplex PCR; TCRdb stores in-frame clones only, minus some. The sample has approximately 130,000 clones; 75% are singletons. The sample comprised PBMCs. These TCRs come from a man aged 25 to 40 in good health and CMV-seronegative.

The rearrangement uses TRBV27 and TRBJ1-1; TRBD1 might be the D (6 bases). V lost 0 bases to trimming and J lost 2 bases, with 10 bases between them. The CDR3 runs to 15 residues. CDR1 MNHEY and CDR2 SMNVEV come from the germline V gene (reference sequence). As DNA, the CDR3 is TGTGCCAGCAGTTTATCTATGGGGGCCAACACTGAAGCTTTCTTT. Translating gives CASSLSMGANTEAFF.

V usage is TRBV2 and J usage is TRBJ2-5, with 12 bases that match TRBD2. The CDR3 sequence is 15 residues long. Germline trimming cut 4 bases from V and 5 bases from J; bases unmatched to any gene: 5. Germline-derived CDR1 and CDR2 are SNHLY and FYNNEI. The CDR3 reads CASSGLAGERETQYF. Here the CDR3 DNA reads TGTGCCAGCAGTGGACTAGCGGGAGAGAGGGAGACCCAGTACTTC.

The V call is TRBV21-1, the J call TRBJ2-1; the D call of TRBD2 is as the table states it, not checked on the DNA. TRBV21-1 is flagged as a pseudogene. The CDR3 is 17 residues long. This CDR3 is CASSLIAKGGRPHEQFF. CDR3 DNA sequence: TGTGCCAGCAGTCTCATCGCTAAGGGGGGGAGACCCCATGAGCAGTTCTTC.

About this clone itself: The sample carries other DNA sequences with the same CDR3. This chain links TRBV29-1 with TRBJ1-2; maybe TRBD1 (6 bases). Germline CDR1 is SQVTM and CDR2 is ANQGSEA. V was trimmed by 1 base and J by 2 bases, leaving 11 bases between them. The CDR3 loop spans 14 amino acids. The CDR3, as DNA: TGCAGCGTTGAAGGCAGGGGACGGAACTATGGCTACACCTTC. Its translation: CSVEGRGRNYGYTF.

This chain's CDR3 is CASSLQSSGANVLTF. CDR3 in DNA: TGTGCCAGCAGCCTACAGAGCTCTGGGGCCAACGTCCTGACTTTC. V usage is TRBV6-5 and J usage is TRBJ2-6; D not resolved. Deletions cut 6 bases from V and 0 bases from J, with 9 bases between. Germline V CDR1 and CDR2: MNHEY, SVGAGI. This CDR3 spans 15 amino acids.

The chain carries TRBV10-3 and TRBJ1-4, with 9 bases fitting TRBD1. The germline V gene has CDR1 ENHRY and CDR2 SYGVKD. V shed 10 bases, J shed 5 bases, and the junction held 17 bases outside the gene matches. The CDR3 spans 17 residues. The CDR3 region has the DNA TGTGCCACAAAATCCGGGACAGGGATTTCTGGAAATGAAAAACTGTTTTTT. Translation gives CATKSGTGISGNEKLFF.

The gene calls are TRBV27 and TRBJ2-7, with no clear D. Germline assignment: CDR1 MNHEY and CDR2 SMNVEV (reference sequence). V lost 8 bases and J lost 3, with 11 bases in between. This CDR3 is built from 12 residues. Here the CDR3 DNA reads TGTGCCAGCGGCACCGGGTTCTACGAGCAGTACTTC. Protein sequence: CASGTGFYEQYF.

Regarding this clone: A read error may account for a junction end that differs from germline. This sequence joins TRBV10-3 and TRBJ2-7, with TRBD2 identical over 13 bases. Germline-derived CDR1 and CDR2 are ENHRY and SYGVKD. This CDR3 spans 15 amino acids. The CDR3 loop is CAISEIFTSGRVRHF. The CDR3 DNA follows: TGTGCCATCAGTGAGATTTTTACTAGCGGGAGGGTGAGGCACTTC.

V gene TRBV5-1 combines with J gene TRBJ2-5, with D perhaps TRBD1 (5 bases). The germline V gene encodes CDR1 SGHRS and CDR2 YFSETQ. V was shortened by 5 bases and J by 3 bases, with 14 bases between the two germline ends. The CDR3 extends over 14 amino acids. CDR3 DNA sequence: TGCGCCAGCAGGTGGGGCAGCCCAGAAGAGACCCAGTACTTC. As protein: CASRWGSPEETQYF. Using reference TRBV5-1 and TRBJ2-5 for the parts outside the CDR3, the full variable domain is KAGVTQTPRYLIKTRGQQVTLSCSPISGHRSVSWYQQTPGQGLQFLFEYFSETQRNKGNFPGRFSGRQFSNSRSEMNVSTLELGDSALYLCASRWGSPEETQYFGPGTRLLVL.

The sample holds a few counts of this clone. This chain uses TRBV29-1 with TRBJ1-1; a weak D match, TRBD1 (5 bases). The CDR3 has 12 amino acids. The germline V gene has CDR1 SQVTM and CDR2 ANQGSEA. V was shortened by 5 bases and J by 1 base, with 8 bases between the two germline ends. DNA of the CDR3: TGCAGCGTTTTAGACAGGAACACTGAAGCTTTCTTT. It is translated as CSVLDRNTEAFF.

The rearrangement links TRBV29-1 to TRBJ2-2; 7 bases align to TRBD2. The length of the CDR3 is 16 residues. In germline, CDR1 is SQVTM, CDR2 ANQGSEA. V trimming: 5 bases; J trimming: 6 bases; junction bases outside the gene matches: 15. The CDR3 nucleotides read TGCAGCGTTTATAGTGGGAGGGCTGTTAGGTCCGGGGAGCTGTTTTTT. The encoded protein is CSVYSGRAVRSGELFF.

The V gene is TRBV6-5, the J gene TRBJ2-1; TRBD1 aligns across 10 bases. This CDR3 spans 13 amino acids. From germline, CDR1 is MNHEY and CDR2 SVGAGI. J gave up 6 bases and V 8 bases, and 4 bases lay outside the gene matches. Here the CDR3 reads CASRQGAFNEQFF. DNA of the CDR3: TGTGCCAGCCGACAGGGGGCTTTCAATGAGCAGTTCTTC.

V is TRBV9 and J is TRBJ1-4, with D perhaps TRBD1 (5 bases). The germline V and J ends were trimmed by 2 bases and 3 bases, with 11 bases remaining between them. The germline V gene encodes CDR1 SGDLS and CDR2 YYNGEE. The CDR3 runs 15 residues. The CDR3 DNA sequence: TGTGCCAGCAGCGTTAAAGGGGTCCCTAATGAAAAACTGTTTTTT. Translated: CASSVKGVPNEKLFF.

The gene calls are TRBV11-2 and TRBJ2-5; 7 bases are shared with TRBD2. The CDR3 is made up of 15 amino acids. Germline lookup yields CDR1 SGHAT and CDR2 FQNNGV. J was trimmed by 1 base and V by 4 bases; bases with no gene match: 6. The CDR3 bases are TGTGCCAGCAGCTCACACGCTAGCGGCCAAGAGACCCAGTACTTC. Amino acid sequence: CASSSHASGQETQYF.

The chain employs TRBV6-5 and TRBJ1-2; perhaps TRBD1 as D (5 bases). The CDR3 consists of 13 residues. V was clipped by 6 bases and J by 7 bases, with 15 bases between them. CDR1 is MNHEY, CDR2 SVGAGI, per germline. The CDR3 loop reads CASRTGGRGGYTF. Here the CDR3 DNA reads TGTGCCAGCAGGACGGGGGGTCGAGGTGGCTACACCTTC.

Only a few counts were recorded for this clone. J is TRBJ1-3 and V is TRBV21-1. TRBV21-1 is classified as a pseudogene. This CDR3 region has 17 residues. The DNA of the CDR3 is TGTGCCAGCAGCAAAGGACGGAGCTACGTCTCTGGAAACACCATATATTTT. This encodes CASSKGRSYVSGNTIYF.

The chain recombines TRBV30 with TRBJ2-5; TRBD2 aligns across 10 bases. J lost 1 base, V lost 0 bases, and 8 bases had no gene match. The CDR3 contains 17 residues. Germline V gene data show CDR1 as GTSNPN and CDR2 as SVGIG (reference sequence). As DNA, the CDR3 is TGTGCCTGGAGTGTATCCCGAACTAGCGGGGCCCAAGAGACCCAGTACTTC. Residues: CAWSVSRTSGAQETQYF.

The CDR3 here is CASSLGLAGVGEQYF. In nucleotides, the CDR3 is TGCGCCAGCAGCTTGGGACTAGCGGGAGTCGGCGAGCAGTACTTC. The chain is built from TRBV5-1 and TRBJ2-7; 12 bases agree with TRBD2. J gave up 6 bases and V 0 bases, and 4 bases lay outside the gene matches. CDR1 is SGHRS and CDR2 is YFSETQ in the germline V gene. The CDR3 is 15 amino acids.

This sequence joins TRBV7-9 and TRBJ2-7, with a tentative D call TRBD2 (7 bases). CDR3 length: 17 amino acids. Germline V gene lookup returns CDR1 SEHNR and CDR2 FQNEAQ (reference sequence). V was cut by 1 base and J by 2 bases, with 18 bases left in between. CDR3 loop: CASSLVGGRERAYEQYF. As DNA, the CDR3 is TGTGCCAGCAGCTTAGTAGGGGGGCGGGAGAGGGCCTACGAGCAGTACTTC.